The 17 T cell receptor beta chains below come from one sample, sequenced in a study of blood T cell repertoires in COVID-19 (dated by TCRdb to the early 2020s). Library creation used the immunoSEQ multiplex PCR assay. TCRdb took over this immuneACCESS table, retaining in-frame rearrangements with V and J assigned. Such tables are incomplete; in checked studies, under half of the missing clones stem from an unresolved V gene, and the remainder is unexplained. Present in this sample are roughly 350,000 clones, around 87% of which were seen just once. The ten biggest clones cover roughly 6% of the sample. Sequencing input: peripheral blood. The receptor source for this set is a woman aged 45-60 years with COVID-19, enrolled during active disease.

The J gene is TRBJ1-1, the V gene TRBV30, with 10 bases lining up with TRBD1. This CDR3 is built from 13 residues. The trim removed 5 bases at V and 3 bases at J, leaving 3 bases unmatched. The germline gives CDR1 GTSNPN, CDR2 SVGIG (reference sequence). CDR3 bases: TGTGCCTGGGCCGGGACAGGGGACACTGAAGCTTTCTTT. Translated, it gives CAWAGTGDTEAFF.

This clone was picked up many times. CDR3 DNA sequence: TGTGCCAGCAGCTTGGACGGGGGGCCCGGTGAAAAACTGTTTTTT. Protein: CASSLDGGPGEKLFF. The J gene is TRBJ1-4, the V gene TRBV5-4, with D possibly TRBD1 on 6 matching bases. CDR3 length equals 15 residues. Trimming left V 0 bases short and J 7 bases short, with 13 bases between. Germline V gene data show CDR1 as SGHNT and CDR2 as YYREEE (reference sequence).

The rearrangement links TRBV7-3 to TRBJ1-5; tentatively, D is TRBD1 (5 bases). The CDR3 is 15 residues long. Germline CDR1 SGHTA, CDR2 FQGTGA. V shed 0 bases and J shed 3 bases, with 9 bases lying between them. The CDR3 coding sequence is TGTGCCAGCAGCTTAACGAGACAGACCAATCAGCCCCAGCATTTT. It yields the protein CASSLTRQTNQPQHF.

The genes are TRBV5-8 and TRBJ1-2; TRBD1 matches 8 bases. Germline V gene lookup returns CDR1 SGHTS and CDR2 YDEGEE. V was clipped by 1 base and J by 4 bases; unmatched bases: 9. The CDR3 is made up of 16 amino acids. CDR3 protein: CASSLRAGGPIYGYTF. The CDR3 nucleotides are TGTGCCAGCAGCTTGAGGGCAGGGGGCCCTATCTATGGCTACACCTTC.

The J gene is TRBJ2-1, the V gene TRBV13; D is unresolved. Between the trimmed V and J ends, which lost 2 bases and 12 bases, there was a span of 14 bases. Germline lookup yields CDR1 PRHDT and CDR2 FYEKMQ (reference sequence). The CDR3 totals 13 residues. This CDR3 reads CASSLSGFRRQFF. CDR3 DNA sequence: TGTGCCAGCAGCTTATCGGGTTTTAGAAGGCAGTTCTTC.

This clone has more than one count but fewer than ten. V and J are TRBV3-1 (or the pseudogene TRBV3-2) and TRBJ1-5; 9 bases map to TRBD1. This CDR3 is 16 amino acids long. The V and J ends lost 3 bases and 4 bases, in that order; junction bases with no gene match: 7. Germline values: CDR1 LGHDT, CDR2 YNNKEL (reference sequence). The CDR3: CASSQSAGTGNQPQHF. CDR3 DNA sequence: TGTGCCAGCAGCCAGTCCGCAGGGACAGGGAATCAGCCCCAGCATTTT.

The chain is built from TRBV5-1 and TRBJ2-7; D perhaps matches TRBD1 (6 bases). The V and J ends lost 3 bases and 3 bases respectively, with 16 bases between them. The germline V gene has CDR1 SGHRS and CDR2 YFSETQ. The CDR3 is made up of 15 amino acids. The CDR3, as DNA: TGCGCCAGCAGCTCGCAGGGGACAATTGGCTACGAGCAGTACTTC. It specifies CASSSQGTIGYEQYF.

The chain recombines TRBV4-1 with TRBJ1-2, with D possibly matching TRBD1 (6 bases). The CDR3 has 16 residues. Germline V gene lookup returns CDR1 MGHRA and CDR2 YSYEKL. Trimming left V 4 bases short and J 1 base short, with 16 bases between. The CDR3 spells CASSRPVGQLNYGYTF. In DNA form, the CDR3 reads TGCGCCAGCAGCCGTCCCGTAGGACAGCTTAACTATGGCTACACCTTC.

V gene TRBV19 combines with J gene TRBJ2-7, with D perhaps TRBD2 (5 bases). The CDR3 spans 13 residues. Germline V CDR1 and CDR2: LNHDA, SQIVND (reference sequence). The V gene lost 5 bases and the J gene lost 0 bases, with 8 bases spanning the gap. CDR3 loop: CASSPGVSYEQYF. The CDR3 DNA is TGTGCCAGTAGTCCCGGGGTCTCCTACGAGCAGTACTTC.

The V and J genes are TRBV5-1 and TRBJ2-5; 8 positions agree with TRBD1. The germline V gene has CDR1 SGHRS and CDR2 YFSETQ. V was pared by 4 bases and J by 5 bases, with 7 bases of the junction left unmatched. This CDR3 is 14 amino acids long. As DNA, the CDR3 is TGCGCCAGCAGCCAACAGGGGGGATCTGAGACCCAGTACTTC. It is translated as CASSQQGGSETQYF.

This clone has just a few counts. This sequence joins TRBV19 and TRBJ2-2; 10 positions agree with TRBD1. Germline V gene sequence: CDR1 LNHDA, CDR2 SQIVND (reference sequence). CDR3 length equals 16 residues. Trimming took 0 bases from V and 5 from J; bases not matched to a gene: 3. CDR3 sequence (DNA): TGTGCCAGTAGTATAGATCCGGGACAGGGGACCGGGGAGCTGTTTTTT. This codes for CASSIDPGQGTGELFF.

This chain uses TRBV7-9 with TRBJ2-1; D is unresolved. The CDR3 covers 17 residues. The V gene's germline CDR1 is SEHNR and CDR2 FQNEAQ (reference sequence). The V end was cut by 6 bases, the J end by 4 bases, with 22 bases between. The CDR3 loop is CASSRLSPALFYNEQFF. The DNA for the CDR3 is TGTGCCAGCAGTCGGCTTAGCCCCGCACTTTTTTACAATGAGCAGTTCTTC.

The CDR3 sequence is CASSKDRVSEQFF. Written as DNA, the CDR3 is TGTGCCAGCAGCAAAGACAGGGTGAGTGAGCAGTTCTTC. The chain is built from TRBV7-9 and TRBJ2-1, with 7 bases lining up with TRBD1. CDR3 size: 13 residues. V gave up 5 bases and J gave up 9 bases; unmatched junction bases: 7. Germline CDR1 is SEHNR and CDR2 is FQNEAQ (reference sequence).

This sequence joins TRBV19 and TRBJ1-6; D gene unclear. CDR3 length equals 14 residues. Trimming left V 3 bases short and J 7 bases short, with 10 bases between. Germline V gene lookup returns CDR1 LNHDA and CDR2 SQIVND (reference sequence). This chain's CDR3 is CASSMAVENSPLHF. Here the CDR3 DNA reads TGTGCCAGTAGTATGGCAGTGGAGAATTCACCCCTCCACTTT.

The gene calls are TRBV6-2 or TRBV6-3 and TRBJ1-5; D may be TRBD1 (5 bases). V was shortened by 2 bases and J by 5 bases, with 10 bases between the two germline ends. CDR1 is MNHEY and CDR2 is SVGEGT in the germline V gene. The CDR3 is made up of 14 amino acids. CDR3 loop: CASSYGGLDQPQHF. The CDR3 nucleotides are TGTGCCAGCAGTTACGGGGGGTTAGATCAGCCCCAGCATTTT.

This clone was observed a few times. The chain recombines TRBV9 with TRBJ1-6; 7 nucleotides match TRBD1. The CDR3 spans 15 residues. Germline assignment: CDR1 SGDLS and CDR2 YYNGEE. With 2 bases clipped from V and 4 bases from J, the junction kept 3 bases outside the gene matches. The CDR3, as DNA: TGTGCCAGCAGCGTGGGGACAGCATATAATTCACCCCTCCACTTT. Translated: CASSVGTAYNSPLHF. The whole variable domain, filled in from reference TRBV9 and TRBJ1-6, reads DSGVTQTPKHLITATGQRVTLRCSPRSGDLSVYWYQQSLDQGLQFLIQYYNGEERAKGNILERFSAQQFPDLHSELNLSSLELGDSALYFCASSVGTAYNSPLHFGNGTRLTVT.

The V and J genes are TRBV20-1 and TRBJ1-5; D is undetermined. This CDR3 comprises 13 residues. Germline assignment: CDR1 DFQATT and CDR2 SNEGSKA (reference sequence). The germline V and J ends were trimmed by 3 bases and 1 base, with 7 bases remaining between them. The CDR3 spells CSASDVSNQPQHF. In DNA form, the CDR3 reads TGCAGTGCTAGTGACGTGAGCAATCAGCCCCAGCATTTT.